This T cell receptor (beta chain) originates from a study of cytomegalovirus exposure and HLA in healthy donors. Use of 60 Vbeta and 13 Jbeta primers characterized the PCR. Sequencing used immunoSEQ multiplex PCR; TCRdb keeps in-frame clones, though not all of them. The data contain under 200,000 clones, about 88% of them singletons. The trim removed 4 bases at V and 7 bases at J, leaving 7 bases unmatched. CDR3 size: 14 residues. The V gene's germline CDR1 is SGHDN and CDR2 FVKESK. Study-wide results and limits: Immune exposure data for these donors was limited to CMV serostatus. Later analysis found that TCR beta chains associated with HLA were more clonally expanded than other, equally common chains.

Details on this clone: The antigen is unknown.

The receptor was derived from a man aged 30 to 45 in good health and CMV-seropositive. The sequenced sample consisted of PBMCs. The V and J genes are TRBV14 and TRBJ1-5; 7 nucleotides line up with TRBD1. The CDR3 reads CASSPHRGGQPQHF. The CDR3, as DNA: TGTGCCAGCAGCCCCCACAGGGGTGGCCAGCCCCAGCATTTT.